This entry concerns a single T cell receptor beta chain. CDR3 length equals 17 residues. The ends lost 2 bases at V and 0 bases at J; junction bases unmatched: 8. Germline V gene lookup returns CDR1 SGHRS and CDR2 YFSETQ. These data are taken from a study of T cells in Graves' hyperthyroidism and ophthalmopathy. The source of the PBMCs was 9.5 to 10 ml of fresh peripheral blood. RNA transcripts provided the source from which TCR beta CDR3 regions were amplified. The TCR CDR3 was amplified in a first-round RT-PCR using the HTBI primer set. TCRdb re-called the multiplex PCR reads through MiXCR, storing one row per CDR3 protein. The table lists over 300,000 distinct CDR3 sequences, approximately 15% of them singletons.

The chain has TRBV5-1 and TRBJ2-1; 7 bases map to TRBD1. This clonotype was sampled from a woman aged 60-75 years with Graves' hyperthyroidism. Sequencing was performed on blood. CDR3 sequence reads: CASSLVGGSSSYNEQFF. For the CDR3, the DNA is TGCGCCAGCAGCTTAGTAGGGGGCTCCAGCTCCTACAATGAGCAGTTCTTC.